The 27 T cell receptor beta chains reported below all come from one sample, sequenced in a study of T cell repertoires in cytomegalovirus infection. Their antigens remain unidentified. TCRdb re-called the reads with MiXCR, one entry per CDR3 protein. The profile shows around 540,000 distinct CDR3 sequences, 33% of them singletons. This sample comprised cultured PBMCs, obtained from culture after CMV antigen stimulation. The origin of the receptors is a human donor in good health (CMV status not recorded). Some clones in this sample may be carry-over from other donors' samples.

This chain connects TRBV15 to TRBJ2-5; 8 bases map to TRBD2. The ends lost 5 bases at V and 6 bases at J; junction bases unmatched: 11. Germline CDR1 reads LNHNV; CDR2 reads YYDKDF (reference sequence). This CDR3 comprises 15 residues. The CDR3 DNA sequence: TGTGCCACCAGCCACCAACCGAGCGGGAGTAAGACCCAGTACTTC. Amino acids: CATSHQPSGSKTQYF.

The chain links TRBV19 to TRBJ2-2; TRBD1 agrees at 8 bases. Germline CDR1 is LNHDA and CDR2 is SQIVND (reference sequence). With V trimmed by 6 bases and J by 4 bases, 7 bases remained unmatched. The CDR3 contains 15 residues. CDR3 amino acids: CASRAAGGSTGELFF. The CDR3, as DNA: TGTGCCAGTAGGGCGGCAGGGGGCAGCACCGGGGAGCTGTTTTTT.

The rearrangement uses TRBV27 and TRBJ1-2; D is uncertain. Trimming removed 8 bases from V and 1 base from J, with 14 bases in between. This CDR3 contains 14 residues. The V gene's germline CDR1 is MNHEY and CDR2 SMNVEV (reference sequence). The CDR3 DNA reads TGTGCCAGCCCCAGAGTCCGGCATAACTATGGCTACACCTTC. Protein: CASPRVRHNYGYTF.

The chain has TRBV20-1 and TRBJ2-7; 11 bases are shared with TRBD2. After removal of 6 bases from V and 4 bases from J, the junction contained 14 bases not matched to a gene. Germline loops: CDR1 DFQATT, CDR2 SNEGSKA (reference sequence). The CDR3 extends over 16 amino acids. Here the CDR3 reads CSASRRGTSGSYEQYF. CDR3 in DNA: TGCAGTGCCAGTCGGCGGGGCACTAGCGGGAGTTACGAGCAGTACTTC.

The chain links TRBV4-3 to TRBJ2-7; D is possibly TRBD2 (5 bases). Germline V gene lookup returns CDR1 LGHNA and CDR2 YSLEER. This CDR3 contains 15 residues. V lost 4 bases, J lost 5 bases, and 18 bases lay in between. CDR3 nucleotides: TGCGCCAGCAGCCGGGCCAGCAAGGGAGAACACGAGCAGTACTTC. Translated: CASSRASKGEHEQYF.

Only a few counts were recorded for this clonotype. The chain combines TRBV11-2 with TRBJ2-1; D is uncertain. V was clipped by 3 bases and J by 0 bases, with 12 bases between them. Germline CDR1 reads SGHAT; CDR2 reads FQNNGV. The CDR3 consists of 16 residues. The CDR3 is CASSLEAGSSYNEQFF. Here the CDR3 DNA reads TGTGCCAGCAGCTTGGAAGCTGGAAGCTCCTACAATGAGCAGTTCTTC.

This clonotype was seen only a few times. J is TRBJ2-2 and V is TRBV11-2; D is unclear. Germline loops: CDR1 SGHAT, CDR2 FQNNGV. This CDR3 is 15 amino acids long. V was trimmed by 2 bases and J by 2 bases, leaving 9 bases between them. This chain's CDR3 is CASSLMGSNTGELFF. The CDR3, as DNA: TGTGCCAGCAGCTTAATGGGTAGCAACACCGGGGAGCTGTTTTTT.

This clonotype was counted only a few times. The chain recombines TRBV12-5 with TRBJ2-1, with D maybe TRBD2 (6 bases). Germline V gene sequence: CDR1 LGHNT, CDR2 FRNRAP. V was pared by 6 bases and J by 2 bases, with 17 bases between. There are 16 residues in the CDR3. CDR3 DNA: TGTGCTAGTGGCCCCCCGACTAGTAACCCCTACAATGAGCAGTTCTTC. Translation gives CASGPPTSNPYNEQFF.

This clonotype turned up a few times. The rearrangement uses TRBV7-9 and TRBJ2-1; 8 nucleotides match TRBD2. CDR3 length: 14 amino acids. The J segment lost 9 bases and the V segment lost 3 bases, leaving 7 bases of the junction unmatched. CDR1 is SEHNR, CDR2 FQNEAQ, per germline (reference sequence). The CDR3 reads CASSFLRGGIEQFF. CDR3 coding DNA: TGTGCCAGCAGCTTCCTCCGGGGGGGTATTGAGCAGTTCTTC.

This clonotype was recorded a few times. The gene calls are TRBV28 and TRBJ2-7; 7 nucleotides align to TRBD2. CDR1 is MDHEN, CDR2 SYDVKM, per germline. Trimming took 8 bases from V and 6 from J; bases not matched to a gene: 7. The CDR3 contains 12 residues. The CDR3 sequence is CASGRESGEQYF. CDR3 nucleotide sequence: TGTGCCAGCGGGAGGGAGTCGGGCGAGCAGTACTTC.

The V and J genes are TRBV2 and TRBJ2-1; 11 bases match TRBD1. This CDR3 contains 16 residues. V was pared by 10 bases and J by 0 bases, with 8 bases of the junction left unmatched. Germline V gives CDR1 SNHLY, CDR2 FYNNEI. CDR3 protein: CAIRTGGVSSYNEQFF. The CDR3 region has the DNA TGTGCCATACGGACAGGGGGCGTGAGCTCCTACAATGAGCAGTTCTTC.

This clonotype has a count of ten or more. The DNA of the CDR3 is TGTGCCAGCAGCTTAAGGCGTACGGGTGAGGAGCAGTACTTC. Its protein product is CASSLRRTGEEQYF. The rearrangement uses TRBV7-2 and TRBJ2-7; D is uncertain. CDR3 size: 14 residues. The germline CDR1 and CDR2 sequences are SGHTA and FQGNSA. With 2 bases removed from V and 7 bases from J, the gap between germline ends came to 15 bases.

This chain joins TRBV6-6 and TRBJ2-7, with D possibly being TRBD1 (6 bases). Germline V lookup: CDR1 MNHNY, CDR2 SVGAGI (reference sequence). CDR3 length: 13 residues. The ends were cut back, 5 bases at V and 4 bases at J, with 12 bases in the middle. The DNA for the CDR3 is TGTGCCAGCAGTAAAGACAGGAGTTACGAGCAGTACTTC. Protein: CASSKDRSYEQYF.

This chain uses TRBV6-5 with TRBJ2-7, with a possible D match to TRBD2 (5 bases). The CDR3 is made up of 16 amino acids. Trimming pared 0 bases from V and 3 bases from J, leaving 15 bases between. CDR1 and CDR2 (germline): MNHEY, SVGAGI. CDR3 nucleotide sequence: TGTGCCAGCAGTTACTCCCGACCCGTACTAGGCTACGAGCAGTACGTC. Translating it yields CASSYSRPVLGYEQYV.

This chain links TRBV4-3 with TRBJ2-3, with a possible D match to TRBD2 (5 bases). This CDR3 spans 16 amino acids. With 1 base removed from V and 5 bases from J, the gap between germline ends came to 16 bases. CDR1 and CDR2 from the germline V gene are LGHNA and YSLEER. CDR3 protein: CASSQAPSGKVDTQYF. In DNA, the CDR3 is TGCGCCAGCAGCCAAGCCCCCTCCGGGAAGGTAGATACGCAGTATTTT.

The chain is built from TRBV7-9 and TRBJ2-5, with 13 nucleotides matching TRBD2. V shed 2 bases and J 5 bases; nucleotides not matched to a gene: 8. CDR1 and CDR2 (germline): SEHNR, FQNEAQ (reference sequence). The CDR3 contains 17 residues. CDR3 residues: CASSLLTSGRASETQYF. The DNA of the CDR3 is TGTGCCAGCAGCTTATTAACTAGCGGGAGGGCCAGTGAGACCCAGTACTTC.

This clonotype was seen only a few times. The chain couples TRBV7-2 to TRBJ2-2; D remains ambiguous. Germline CDR1 is SGHTA and CDR2 is FQGNSA. This CDR3 comprises 14 residues. V lost 1 base and J lost 7, with 10 bases in between. CDR3 coding DNA: TGTGCCAGCAGCTTAGGTCTAGTGGGCGGGGAGCTGTTTTTT. Its protein product is CASSLGLVGGELFF.

The chain combines TRBV7-2 with TRBJ1-5; a weak D match, TRBD1 (6 bases). This CDR3 is 15 amino acids long. Trimming stripped 4 bases from V and 11 bases from J, with 21 bases between. From germline, CDR1 is SGHTA and CDR2 FQGNSA. CDR3 loop: CASSSYRTAFEAQHF. The CDR3 region has the DNA TGTGCCAGCAGCTCATACAGGACAGCCTTCGAGGCCCAGCATTTT.

V and J are TRBV19 and TRBJ2-7, with D possibly called TRBD1 or TRBD2 (5 bases each). Trimming pared 4 bases from V and 3 bases from J, leaving 13 bases between. The germline V gene encodes CDR1 LNHDA and CDR2 SQIVND (reference sequence). CDR3 length: 14 residues. The CDR3 sequence: CASSRGPSIYEQYF. CDR3 nucleotide sequence: TGTGCCAGTAGTAGGGGACCCTCGATCTACGAGCAGTACTTC.

The chain couples TRBV5-6 to TRBJ1-4, with D perhaps TRBD1 (5 bases). V was shortened by 3 bases and J by 3 bases, with 9 bases between the two germline ends. Germline V gene data show CDR1 as SGHDT and CDR2 as YYEEEE. This CDR3 is built from 14 residues. CDR3 DNA: TGTGCCAGCAGCTCAGGGTGGGCTAATGAAAAACTGTTTTTT. It codes for CASSSGWANEKLFF.

The rearrangement links TRBV20-1 to TRBJ1-6, with TRBD1 as a possible D gene (5 bases). The CDR3 extends over 13 amino acids. Germline CDR1 DFQATT, CDR2 SNEGSKA (reference sequence). V gave up 3 bases and J gave up 8 bases, with 11 bases separating them. CDR3 protein: CSAREGGDSPLHF. As DNA, the CDR3 is TGCAGTGCTAGGGAGGGAGGGGATTCACCCCTCCACTTT.

The chain uses TRBV6-5 and TRBJ1-6; the D is unclear. The V and J ends lost 0 bases and 5 bases respectively, with 14 bases between them. The CDR3 is 17 amino acids. CDR1 is MNHEY, CDR2 SVGAGI, per germline. CDR3 region: CASSYSKGGIDNSPLHF. The CDR3 nucleotides read TGTGCCAGCAGTTACTCGAAGGGAGGAATTGATAATTCACCCCTCCACTTT.

J is TRBJ2-5 and V is TRBV11-2; D not resolved. The CDR3 length is 14 residues. Trimming cost V 1 base and J 5 bases, with 11 bases left between them. Germline CDR1 is SGHAT and CDR2 is FQNNGV. Here the CDR3 reads CASSLAPERETQYF. The CDR3 nucleotides are TGTGCCAGCAGCTTAGCGCCTGAGAGGGAGACCCAGTACTTC.

This clonotype was seen many times. The chain uses TRBV7-8 and TRBJ2-2, with D possibly being TRBD1 (6 bases). The V and J ends lost 2 bases and 2 bases respectively, with 15 bases between them. Germline-derived CDR1 and CDR2 are SGHVS and FQNEAQ. This CDR3 comprises 17 residues. The CDR3: CASSLYVQQGNTGELFF. CDR3 coding DNA: TGTGCCAGCAGCTTATACGTACAACAGGGCAACACCGGGGAGCTGTTTTTT.

This clonotype was detected many times. V usage is TRBV27 and J usage is TRBJ2-3; D may be TRBD2 (6 bases). Trimming left V 2 bases short and J 3 bases short, with 12 bases between. The CDR3 contains 15 residues. CDR1 MNHEY and CDR2 SMNVEV come from the germline V gene (reference sequence). The CDR3 nucleotides read TGTGCCAGCAGTTTACGGGCGGGGATTACAGATACGCAGTATTTT. It specifies CASSLRAGITDTQYF.

As to this clonotype: This sequence may be a read error, since a much larger clone differs from it by one base. The chain links TRBV7-4 to TRBJ2-3, with no clear D. V was cut by 1 base and J by 1 base, with 6 bases left in between. Looked up from germline, CDR1 is SGHVT and CDR2 is SQSDAQ. The CDR3 has 14 amino acids. The chain's CDR3 is CASSLESGTDTQYF. The DNA for the CDR3 is TGTGCCAGCAGCTTAGAGTCGGGCACAGATACGCAGTATTTT.

The V gene is TRBV10-3, the J gene TRBJ2-1, with TRBD1 matching 7 bases. Per the germline V gene, CDR1 is ENHRY and CDR2 is SYGVKD. J lost 5 bases, V lost 2 bases, and 0 bases had no gene match. This CDR3 comprises 13 residues. The CDR3 sequence is CAISEGTDNEQFF. CDR3 nucleotides: TGTGCCATCAGTGAGGGGACAGACAATGAGCAGTTCTTC.